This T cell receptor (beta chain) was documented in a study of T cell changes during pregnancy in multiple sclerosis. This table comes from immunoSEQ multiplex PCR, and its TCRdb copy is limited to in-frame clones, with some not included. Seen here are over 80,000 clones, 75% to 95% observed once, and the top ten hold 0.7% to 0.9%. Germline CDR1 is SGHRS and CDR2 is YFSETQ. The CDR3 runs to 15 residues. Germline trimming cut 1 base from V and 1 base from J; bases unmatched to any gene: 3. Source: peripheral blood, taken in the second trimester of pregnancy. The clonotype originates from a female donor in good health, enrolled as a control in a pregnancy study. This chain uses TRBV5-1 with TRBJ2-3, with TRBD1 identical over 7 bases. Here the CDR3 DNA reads TGCGCCAGCAGCTTGCAGGGGGTGGGCACAGATACGCAGTATTTT. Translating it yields CASSLQGVGTDTQYF.